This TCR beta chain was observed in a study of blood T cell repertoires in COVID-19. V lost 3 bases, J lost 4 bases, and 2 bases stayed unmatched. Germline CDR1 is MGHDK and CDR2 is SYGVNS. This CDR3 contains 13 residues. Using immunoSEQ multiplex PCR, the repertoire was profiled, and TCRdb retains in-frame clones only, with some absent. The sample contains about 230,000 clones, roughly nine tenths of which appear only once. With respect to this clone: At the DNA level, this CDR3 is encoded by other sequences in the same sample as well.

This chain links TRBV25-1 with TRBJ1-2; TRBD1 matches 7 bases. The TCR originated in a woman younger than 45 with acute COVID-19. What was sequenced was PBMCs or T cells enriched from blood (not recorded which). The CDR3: CASSEAGGYGYTF. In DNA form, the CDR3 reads TGTGCCAGCAGTGAGGCAGGGGGCTATGGCTACACCTTC.